A selection of T cell receptor beta chains follows, all from one sample in a study of T cells in Graves' hyperthyroidism and ophthalmopathy. TCRdb called the multiplex PCR reads again in MiXCR, with one record for every CDR3 protein. The repertoire holds hundreds of thousands of distinct CDR3 sequences, with over 12% as singletons. Sequenced input: blood. Receptors originate from a woman aged 40 to 55 with Graves' ophthalmopathy. The CDR3 runs from the conserved cysteine through the conserved F or W.

V gene,J gene,CDR3 protein
TRBV6-1,TRBJ2-7,CASRELAGVNEQYF
TRBV15,TRBJ2-2,CATSRDHSTGELFF
TRBV6-1,TRBJ2-7,CASTGAHSYEQYF
TRBV28,TRBJ1-1,CASSPGQGAWKAFF
TRBV7-9,TRBJ1-2,CASRRGTEINYGYTF
TRBV29-1,TRBJ1-2,CSVVLVNYGYTF
TRBV11-2,TRBJ2-7,CASSLDRPQGIYEQYF
TRBV29-1,TRBJ1-1,CSAGWWAPTGAEAFF
TRBV28,TRBJ2-7,CASSLVYTYEQYF
TRBV10-3,TRBJ2-2,CAISAVAGVNTGELFF
TRBV28,TRBJ2-4,CASMVTGGNIQYF
TRBV5-1,TRBJ2-2,CASSSPTAGDTGELFF
TRBV6-2/TRBV6-3,TRBJ2-7,CASSSQGLAYEQYF
TRBV6-5,TRBJ1-2,CASSYLPGNYGYTF
TRBV28,TRBJ1-1,CASSLSGGRTEAFF
TRBV27,TRBJ1-2,CASSLRGKGYTF
TRBV6-2/TRBV6-3,TRBJ2-7,CASTDFTSGSYEQYF
TRBV2,TRBJ2-2,CASDRDIANTGELFF
TRBV12-3/TRBV12-4,TRBJ2-5,CASSPTPTGRETQYF
TRBV6-1,TRBJ2-7,CASSAERSYEQYF
TRBV5-1,TRBJ1-1,CASYAEGETEAFF
TRBV4-1,TRBJ2-7,CASSVRLAGAGEQYF
TRBV4-2,TRBJ1-5,CASSQGWFQPQHF
TRBV29-1,TRBJ2-5,CSVQGAETQYF
TRBV24-1,TRBJ2-7,CATSDSDFYEQYF
TRBV5-6,TRBJ1-1,CASSLEKLNTEAFF
TRBV20-1,TRBJ1-1,CSVGRLNTEAFF
TRBV10-3,TRBJ2-5,CAIRGTGQETQYF
TRBV6-1,TRBJ1-2,CASRGQTGSGYTF
TRBV27,TRBJ2-5,CASSFQGAQETQYF
TRBV6-5,TRBJ2-7,CASSWKGPGRYEQYF
TRBV19,TRBJ2-7,CASSSFLSYEQYF
TRBV4-2,TRBJ2-2,CASSQDPGLADTGELFF
TRBV11-3,TRBJ2-2,CASSFLKTGELFF
TRBV28,TRBJ1-2,CASSPRTGGSYGYTF
TRBV6-2/TRBV6-3,TRBJ2-5,CASSYYGHQETQYF
TRBV20-1,TRBJ1-5,CSARRQVDQPQHF
TRBV29-1,TRBJ2-7,CSVLGLAGDEQYF
TRBV30,TRBJ2-7,CAWSPGVGSYEQYF
TRBV7-8,TRBJ1-6,CASSPTRGDSPLHF
TRBV30,TRBJ1-3,CAWSVTSGNTIYF
TRBV19,TRBJ2-2,CASRSGTGNTGELFF
TRBV12-3/TRBV12-4,TRBJ2-2,CASSLRTDGELFF
TRBV20-1,TRBJ1-2,CSASLSQGAAYGYTF
TRBV10-3,TRBJ1-3,CAVKDSPGNTIYF